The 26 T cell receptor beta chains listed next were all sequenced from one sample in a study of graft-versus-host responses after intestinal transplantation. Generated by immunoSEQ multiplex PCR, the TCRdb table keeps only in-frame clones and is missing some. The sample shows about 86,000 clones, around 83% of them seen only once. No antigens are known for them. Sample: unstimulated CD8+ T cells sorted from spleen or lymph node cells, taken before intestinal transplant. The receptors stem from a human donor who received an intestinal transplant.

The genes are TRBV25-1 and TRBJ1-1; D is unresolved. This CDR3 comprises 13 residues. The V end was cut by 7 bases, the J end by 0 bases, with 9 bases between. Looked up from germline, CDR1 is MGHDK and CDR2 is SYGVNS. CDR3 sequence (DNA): TGTGCCAGCATAGGCAGCCTGAACACTGAAGCTTTCTTT. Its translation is CASIGSLNTEAFF.

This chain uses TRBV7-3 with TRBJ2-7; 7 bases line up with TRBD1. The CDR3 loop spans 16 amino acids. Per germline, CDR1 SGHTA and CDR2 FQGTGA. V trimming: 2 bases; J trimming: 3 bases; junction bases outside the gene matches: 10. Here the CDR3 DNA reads TGTGCCAGCAGCTTATTATCAGGGGACAGAGTCTACGAGCAGTACTTC. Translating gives CASSLLSGDRVYEQYF.

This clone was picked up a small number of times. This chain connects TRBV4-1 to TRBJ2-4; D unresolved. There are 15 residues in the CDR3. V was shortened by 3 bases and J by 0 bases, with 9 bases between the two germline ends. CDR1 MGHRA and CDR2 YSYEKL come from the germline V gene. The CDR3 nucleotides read TGCGCCAGCAGCCACCGGTTACTAGCCAAAAACATTCAGTACTTC. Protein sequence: CASSHRLLAKNIQYF.

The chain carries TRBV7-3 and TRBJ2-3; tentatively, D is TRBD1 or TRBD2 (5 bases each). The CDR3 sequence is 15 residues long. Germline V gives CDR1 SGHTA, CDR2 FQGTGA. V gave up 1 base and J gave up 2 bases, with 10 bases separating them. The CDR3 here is CASSLITGATDTQYF. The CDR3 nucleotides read TGTGCCAGCAGCTTAATAACCGGGGCCACAGATACGCAGTATTTT.

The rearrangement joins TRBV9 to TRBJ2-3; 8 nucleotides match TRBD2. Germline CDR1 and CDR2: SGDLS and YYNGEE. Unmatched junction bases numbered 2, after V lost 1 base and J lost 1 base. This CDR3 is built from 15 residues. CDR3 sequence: CASSVFGGGTDTQYF. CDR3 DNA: TGTGCCAGCAGCGTATTCGGGGGGGGCACAGATACGCAGTATTTT.

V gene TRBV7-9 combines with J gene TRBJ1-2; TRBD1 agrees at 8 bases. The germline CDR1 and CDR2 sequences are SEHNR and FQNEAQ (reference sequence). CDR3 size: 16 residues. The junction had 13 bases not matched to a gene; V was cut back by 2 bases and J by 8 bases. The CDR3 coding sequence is TGTGCCAGCAGCTTACGCTTTGGCAGGGGGCGTTTCGGCTACACCTTC. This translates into CASSLRFGRGRFGYTF.

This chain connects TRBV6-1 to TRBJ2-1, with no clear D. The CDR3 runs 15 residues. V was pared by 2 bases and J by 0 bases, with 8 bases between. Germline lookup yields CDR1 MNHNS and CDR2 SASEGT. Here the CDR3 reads CASSERPNSYNEQFF. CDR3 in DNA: TGTGCCAGCAGTGAAAGGCCTAACTCCTACAATGAGCAGTTCTTC.

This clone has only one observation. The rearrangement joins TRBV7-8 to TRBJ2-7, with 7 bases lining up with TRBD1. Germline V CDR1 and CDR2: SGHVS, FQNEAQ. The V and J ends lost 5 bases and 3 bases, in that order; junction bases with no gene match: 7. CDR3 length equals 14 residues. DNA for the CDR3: TGTGCCAGCAGCGGTATAACAGGGGACTACGAGCAGTACTTC. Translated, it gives CASSGITGDYEQYF.

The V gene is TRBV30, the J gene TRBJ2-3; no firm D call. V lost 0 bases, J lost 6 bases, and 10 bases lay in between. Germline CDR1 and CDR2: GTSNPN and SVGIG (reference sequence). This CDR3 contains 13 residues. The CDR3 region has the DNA TGTGCCTGGAGTGTAGAGTCTGCGGATACGCAGTATTTT. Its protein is CAWSVESADTQYF. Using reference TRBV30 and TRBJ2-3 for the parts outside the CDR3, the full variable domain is SQTIHQWPATLVQPVGSPLSLECTVEGTSNPNLYWYRQAAGRGLQLLFYSVGIGQISSEVPQNLSASRPQDRQFILSSKKLLLSDSGFYLCAWSVESADTQYFGPGTRLTVL.

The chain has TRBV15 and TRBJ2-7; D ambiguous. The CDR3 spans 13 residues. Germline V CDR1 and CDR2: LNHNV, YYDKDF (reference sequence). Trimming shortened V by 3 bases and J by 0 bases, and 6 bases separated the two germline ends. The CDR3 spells CATSRAFSYEQYF. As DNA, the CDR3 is TGTGCCACCAGCAGGGCTTTCTCCTACGAGCAGTACTTC.

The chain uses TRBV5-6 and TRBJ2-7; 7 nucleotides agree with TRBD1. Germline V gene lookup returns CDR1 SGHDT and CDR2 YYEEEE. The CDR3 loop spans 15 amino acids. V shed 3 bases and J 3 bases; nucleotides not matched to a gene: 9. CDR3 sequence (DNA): TGTGCCAGCAGCTCCTATCGACAGGGAATCTACGAGCAGTACTTC. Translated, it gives CASSSYRQGIYEQYF.

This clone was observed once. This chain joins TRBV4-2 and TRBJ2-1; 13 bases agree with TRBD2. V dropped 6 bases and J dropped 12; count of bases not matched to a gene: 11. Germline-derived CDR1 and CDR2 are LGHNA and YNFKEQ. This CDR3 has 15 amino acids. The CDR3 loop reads CASRGGGTSGVGQFF. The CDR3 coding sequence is TGTGCCAGCAGAGGAGGGGGGACTAGCGGGGTCGGGCAGTTCTTC.

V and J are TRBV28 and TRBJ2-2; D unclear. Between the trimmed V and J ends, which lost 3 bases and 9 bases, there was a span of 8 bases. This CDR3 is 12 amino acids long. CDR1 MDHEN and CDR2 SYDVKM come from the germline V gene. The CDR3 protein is CASSLGSRELFF. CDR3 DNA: TGTGCCAGCAGTTTGGGGTCCCGGGAGCTGTTTTTT.

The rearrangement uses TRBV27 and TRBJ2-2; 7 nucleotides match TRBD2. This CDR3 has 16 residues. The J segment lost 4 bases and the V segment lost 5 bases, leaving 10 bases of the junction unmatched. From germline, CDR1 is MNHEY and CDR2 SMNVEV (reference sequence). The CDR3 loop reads CASSRSAGRSTGELFF. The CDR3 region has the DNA TGTGCCAGCAGTAGATCAGCGGGACGGTCCACCGGGGAGCTGTTTTTT.

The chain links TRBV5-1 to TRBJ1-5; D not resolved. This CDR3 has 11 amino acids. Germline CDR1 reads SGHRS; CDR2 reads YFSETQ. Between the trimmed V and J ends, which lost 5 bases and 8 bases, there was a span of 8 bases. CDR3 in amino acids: CASRAVKPQHF. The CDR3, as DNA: TGCGCCAGCAGAGCTGTGAAGCCCCAGCATTTT. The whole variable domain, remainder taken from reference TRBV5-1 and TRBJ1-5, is KAGVTQTPRYLIKTRGQQVTLSCSPISGHRSVSWYQQTPGQGLQFLFEYFSETQRNKGNFPGRFSGRQFSNSRSEMNVSTLELGDSALYLCASRAVKPQHFGDGTRLSIL.

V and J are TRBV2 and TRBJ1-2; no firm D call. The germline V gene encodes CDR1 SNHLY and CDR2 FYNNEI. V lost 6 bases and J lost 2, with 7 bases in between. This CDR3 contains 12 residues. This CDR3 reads CASRIANYGYTF. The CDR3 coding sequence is TGTGCCAGCAGGATAGCCAACTATGGCTACACCTTC.

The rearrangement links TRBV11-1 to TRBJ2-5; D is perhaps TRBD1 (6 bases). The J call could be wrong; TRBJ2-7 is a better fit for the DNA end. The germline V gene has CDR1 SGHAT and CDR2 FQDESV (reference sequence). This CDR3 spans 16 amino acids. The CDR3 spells CASSPGEGVVVGEQYF. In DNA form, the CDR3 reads TGTGCCAGCAGCCCAGGAGAGGGGGTGGTAGTAGGCGAGCAGTACTTC.

CDR3 in DNA: TGTGCCAGCAGCTTAGCTGGACTAGCGGGAGGGCGGAGATACAATGAGCAGTTCTTC. Its translation: CASSLAGLAGGRRYNEQFF. The rearrangement joins TRBV7-9 to TRBJ2-1, with TRBD2 matching over 15 bases. The germline V gene has CDR1 SEHNR and CDR2 FQNEAQ (reference sequence). With V trimmed by 0 bases and J by 4 bases, 7 bases remained unmatched. CDR3 length: 19 amino acids.

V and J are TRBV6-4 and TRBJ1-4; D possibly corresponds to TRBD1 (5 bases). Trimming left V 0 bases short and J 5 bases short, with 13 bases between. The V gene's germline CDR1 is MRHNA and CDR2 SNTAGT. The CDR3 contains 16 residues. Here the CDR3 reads CASSDSWDVRNEKLFF. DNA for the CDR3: TGTGCCAGCAGTGACTCTTGGGACGTTCGAAATGAAAAACTGTTTTTT.

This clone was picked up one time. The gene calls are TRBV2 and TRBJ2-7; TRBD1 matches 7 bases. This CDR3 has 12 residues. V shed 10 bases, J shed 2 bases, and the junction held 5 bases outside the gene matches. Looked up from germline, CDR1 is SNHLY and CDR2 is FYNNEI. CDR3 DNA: TGTGCCACAAAGACAGGGACCTACGAGCAGTACTTC. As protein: CATKTGTYEQYF.

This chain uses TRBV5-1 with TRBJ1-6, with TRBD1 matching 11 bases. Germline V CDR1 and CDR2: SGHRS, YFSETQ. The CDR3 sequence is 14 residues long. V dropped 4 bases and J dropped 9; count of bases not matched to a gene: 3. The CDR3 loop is CASSTGQGVSPLHF. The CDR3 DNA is TGCGCCAGCAGCACGGGACAGGGGGTTTCACCCCTCCACTTT.

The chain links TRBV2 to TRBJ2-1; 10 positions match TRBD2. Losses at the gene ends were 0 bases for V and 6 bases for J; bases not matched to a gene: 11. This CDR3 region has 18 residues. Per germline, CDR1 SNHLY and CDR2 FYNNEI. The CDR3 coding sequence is TGTGCCAGCAGTGAAGCGCTTAGCGGGGGGATCTCGGTCAATGAGCAGTTCTTC. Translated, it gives CASSEALSGGISVNEQFF.

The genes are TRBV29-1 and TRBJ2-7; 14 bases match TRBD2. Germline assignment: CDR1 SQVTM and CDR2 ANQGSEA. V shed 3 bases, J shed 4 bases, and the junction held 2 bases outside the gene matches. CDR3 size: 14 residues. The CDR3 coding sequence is TGCAGCGTTGATGGACTAGCGGGAGGATACGAGCAGTACTTC. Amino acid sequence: CSVDGLAGGYEQYF.

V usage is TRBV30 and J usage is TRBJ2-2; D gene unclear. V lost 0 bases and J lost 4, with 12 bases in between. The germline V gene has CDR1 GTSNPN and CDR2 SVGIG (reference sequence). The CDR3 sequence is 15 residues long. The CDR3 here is CAWSVWRSGTGELFF. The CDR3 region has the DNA TGTGCCTGGAGTGTATGGCGCTCCGGCACCGGGGAGCTGTTTTTT.

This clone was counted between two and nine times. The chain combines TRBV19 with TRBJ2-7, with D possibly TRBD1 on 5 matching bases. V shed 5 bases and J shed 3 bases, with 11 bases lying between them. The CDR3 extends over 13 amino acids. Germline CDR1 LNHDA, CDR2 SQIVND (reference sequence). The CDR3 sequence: CASSDGQGYEQYF. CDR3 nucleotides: TGTGCCAGTAGTGACGGCCAGGGCTACGAGCAGTACTTC.

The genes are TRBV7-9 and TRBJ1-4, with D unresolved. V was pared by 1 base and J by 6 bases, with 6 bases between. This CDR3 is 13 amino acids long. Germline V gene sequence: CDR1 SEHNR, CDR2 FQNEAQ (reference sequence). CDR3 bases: TGTGCCAGCAGCTTAGTACCGGATGAAAAACTGTTTTTT. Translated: CASSLVPDEKLFF. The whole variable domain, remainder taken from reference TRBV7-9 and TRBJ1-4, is DTGVSQNPRHKITKRGQNVTFRCDPISEHNRLYWYRQTLGQGPEFLTYFQNEAQLEKSRLLSDRFSAERPKGSFSTLEIQRTEQGDSAMYLCASSLVPDEKLFFGSGTQLSVL.